This T cell receptor beta chain originates from a study of shared clonotypes between healthy human individuals. Assay used: immunoSEQ multiplex PCR; TCRdb lists only in-frame clones, some missing. Among some 1.4 million clones listed, around 97% were seen once. This clone appeared a single time. Trimming at V came to 2 bases and at J to 3 bases, leaving 8 bases not matched to a gene. The germline V gene has CDR1 ENHRY and CDR2 SYGVKD. The CDR3 is made up of 17 amino acids. Sequencing used naive CD4+ T cells sorted from blood. Subset given: CD45RA+ positively selected. This rearrangement joins TRBV10-3 to TRBJ2-7; TRBD2 matches 12 bases. This sequence originates from a man aged 25 to 40 in good health. CDR3: CAISESLLAGGNYEQYF. The CDR3 DNA reads TGTGCCATCAGTGAGAGTTTACTAGCGGGAGGCAACTACGAGCAGTACTTC.